This T cell receptor (beta chain) was documented in a study of shared clonotypes between healthy human individuals. TCRdb keeps only in-frame clones here, not all; method: immunoSEQ multiplex PCR. The top ten clones hold around 1.7% of a sample with roughly 2.1 million clones, 90% to 95% of them seen once. Selected positively for CCR7 and CD45RO-negative, naive CD8 cells excluded terminally differentiated effector memory CD45RA+ cells. As regards this clone: Its antigen is undetermined.

General study points: Non-shared clonotypes had lower generation probabilities than clonotypes shared by all four sorted-subset donors.

Per germline, CDR1 SGHTA and CDR2 FQGTGA. CDR3 length: 13 residues. Trimming took 5 bases from V and 6 from J, leaving 14 bases between them. Sequenced input: naive CD8+ T cells from PBMCs. The gene calls are TRBV7-3 and TRBJ2-7; D possibly corresponds to TRBD2 (5 bases). The source of this sequence is a man between 18 and 29 years old in good health. Some clones in this sample may be carry-over from other donors' samples. The CDR3 protein is CASSPRGGGEQYF. CDR3 sequence (DNA): TGTGCCAGCAGCCCAAGAGGAGGCGGCGAGCAGTACTTC.